A single sample gave rise to the 23 T cell receptor beta chains below, sequenced in a study of cytomegalovirus exposure and HLA in healthy donors. PCR was performed using 60 Vbeta and 13 Jbeta primers. Only in-frame clones appear in the TCRdb table, and some are missing; sequencing was by immunoSEQ multiplex PCR. In the table there are some 96,000 clones, 64% of which are singletons. Material for sequencing was PBMCs. Receptors were obtained from a man in his 60s in good health and CMV-seronegative.

V is TRBV6-1 and J is TRBJ1-2, with 7 bases lining up with TRBD1. V lost 5 bases to trimming and J lost 5 bases; unmatched junction nucleotides: 5. The length of the CDR3 is 13 residues. The germline V gene has CDR1 MNHNS and CDR2 SASEGT. The DNA of the CDR3 is TGTGCCAGCAGTCGGACAGGACCATATGGCTACACCTTC. This gives the protein CASSRTGPYGYTF.

The CDR3 reads CASSELQGLRAFF. CDR3 sequence (DNA): TGTGCCAGCAGTGAACTGCAGGGGCTGAGGGCTTTCTTT. The V and J genes are TRBV6-1 and TRBJ1-1, with D possibly TRBD1 on 6 matching bases. CDR1 is MNHNS and CDR2 is SASEGT in the germline V gene. Between the trimmed V and J ends, which lost 2 bases and 11 bases, there was a span of 15 bases. The CDR3 is made up of 13 amino acids.

The rearrangement uses TRBV6-1 and TRBJ1-5; D unresolved. The germline CDR1 and CDR2 sequences are MNHNS and SASEGT. The germline V and J ends were trimmed by 8 bases and 0 bases, with 14 bases remaining between them. The CDR3 is 15 residues long. The DNA of the CDR3 is TGTGCCAGCTGCTCAGGCCCCTATAGCAATCAGCCCCAGCATTTT. It specifies CASCSGPYSNQPQHF.

The chain employs TRBV2 and TRBJ2-3; D is perhaps TRBD1 (5 bases). The CDR3 loop spans 14 amino acids. V was clipped by 3 bases and J by 3 bases, with 10 bases between them. Germline V gene data show CDR1 as SNHLY and CDR2 as FYNNEI. Here the CDR3 DNA reads TGTGCCAGCAGTGACCAGGGTAGGACAGATACGCAGTATTTT. Its protein product is CASSDQGRTDTQYF.

The chain carries TRBV10-1 and TRBJ2-2; 9 positions match TRBD1. Germline values: CDR1 WNHNN, CDR2 SYGVQD (reference sequence). The CDR3 is 17 amino acids. V shed 4 bases, J shed 3 bases, and the junction held 9 bases outside the gene matches. CDR3 protein: CASSGHRGRGDTGELFF. The CDR3 DNA is TGCGCCAGCAGTGGGCACAGGGGGCGCGGAGACACCGGGGAGCTGTTTTTT.

This chain connects TRBV27 to TRBJ2-3, with D possibly matching TRBD1 (5 bases). V was clipped by 6 bases and J by 2 bases, with 15 bases between them. The germline V gene encodes CDR1 MNHEY and CDR2 SMNVEV (reference sequence). This CDR3 contains 15 residues. CDR3 nucleotides: TGTGCCAGCAGCGCCATGGGGCGGACCACAGATACGCAGTATTTT. This gives the protein CASSAMGRTTDTQYF.

The chain links TRBV5-1 to TRBJ2-7; 8 bases fit TRBD1. Germline CDR1 reads SGHRS; CDR2 reads YFSETQ. J lost 4 bases, V lost 4 bases, and 10 bases had no gene match. The CDR3 is made up of 15 amino acids. In DNA form, the CDR3 reads TGCGCCAGCAGCCCAGGTACAGGGGGTATTTACGAGCAGTACTTC. Translation: CASSPGTGGIYEQYF.

This chain connects TRBV5-6 to TRBJ1-1; D remains unclear. Germline CDR1 and CDR2: SGHDT and YYEEEE. This CDR3 is built from 16 residues. V shed 5 bases and J shed 1 base, with 18 bases lying between them. The CDR3 bases are TGTGCCAGCAGGCTAGCGGAGTCCCTTCGGAACACTGAAGCTTTCTTT. Translated: CASRLAESLRNTEAFF.

This sequence joins TRBV4-1 and TRBJ2-1, with a possible D match to TRBD2 (5 bases). The CDR3 covers 12 residues. CDR1 and CDR2 from the germline V gene are MGHRA and YSYEKL. Trimming removed 5 bases at V and 14 bases at J, with 16 bases between. The CDR3 DNA sequence: TGCGCCAGCAGCAACCCTATTTGGGGAGAGTTCTTC. It codes for CASSNPIWGEFF.

V is TRBV9 and J is TRBJ1-6; maybe TRBD1 (6 bases). Between the trimmed V and J ends, which lost 4 bases and 1 base, there was a span of 15 bases. Looked up from germline, CDR1 is SGDLS and CDR2 is YYNGEE. This CDR3 region has 17 residues. Here the CDR3 DNA reads TGTGCCAGCAGCTCTCCCGGGGGGGCGTCCTATAATTCACCCCTCCACTTT. It codes for CASSSPGGASYNSPLHF.

The V gene is TRBV7-6, the J gene TRBJ2-7, with 10 positions matching TRBD2. There are 17 residues in the CDR3. V lost 2 bases, J lost 0 bases, and 7 bases stayed unmatched. Germline V CDR1 and CDR2: SGHVS, FNYEAQ. For the CDR3, the DNA is TGTGCCAGCAGCTTATTGCCCGGGACTAGCGACTCCTACGAGCAGTACTTC. As protein: CASSLLPGTSDSYEQYF.

The chain is built from TRBV11-2 and TRBJ2-7; 7 bases fit TRBD2. CDR3 length: 15 amino acids. Germline V lookup: CDR1 SGHAT, CDR2 FQNNGV. The V and J ends lost 2 bases and 1 base, in that order; junction bases with no gene match: 5. The DNA for the CDR3 is TGTGCCAGCAGCTTAAATGCGGGGGTGTCCTACGAGCAGTACTTC. It encodes CASSLNAGVSYEQYF.

The chain uses TRBV7-2 and TRBJ2-3; tentatively, D is TRBD1 (6 bases). Germline CDR1 SGHTA, CDR2 FQGNSA. CDR3 length: 15 residues. With 7 bases removed from V and 2 bases from J, the gap between germline ends came to 16 bases. Here the CDR3 DNA reads TGTGCCAGCATCCCCCCGGACAGCTTCACAGATACGCAGTATTTT. It encodes CASIPPDSFTDTQYF.

The chain employs TRBV7-9 and TRBJ2-1, with 12 bases fitting TRBD2. From germline, CDR1 is SEHNR and CDR2 FQNEAQ (reference sequence). V lost 4 bases to trimming and J lost 9 bases; unmatched junction nucleotides: 7. The CDR3 totals 15 residues. CDR3 residues: CASSYLAGGPSEQFF. Written as DNA, the CDR3 is TGTGCCAGCAGCTACCTAGCGGGAGGGCCCAGTGAGCAGTTCTTC. Variable domain in full (rest from reference TRBV7-9 and TRBJ2-1): DTGVSQNPRHKITKRGQNVTFRCDPISEHNRLYWYRQTLGQGPEFLTYFQNEAQLEKSRLLSDRFSAERPKGSFSTLEIQRTEQGDSAMYLCASSYLAGGPSEQFFGPGTRLTVL.

This chain connects TRBV9 to TRBJ2-7; 7 bases line up with TRBD2. Germline trimming cut 3 bases from V and 5 bases from J; bases unmatched to any gene: 8. Germline CDR1 reads SGDLS; CDR2 reads YYNGEE. The CDR3 runs 14 residues. As DNA, the CDR3 is TGTGCCAGCAGCGACCGGGACTACCCGGACGAGCAGTACTTC. Amino acid sequence: CASSDRDYPDEQYF.

The chain combines TRBV28 with TRBJ1-5, with D possibly being TRBD1 (5 bases). This CDR3 comprises 19 residues. V was pared by 2 bases and J by 0 bases, with 20 bases between. Germline V gene lookup returns CDR1 MDHEN and CDR2 SYDVKM. The CDR3 sequence: CASSLSLQQKGFSNQPQHF. The CDR3 DNA is TGTGCCAGCAGTTTAAGTCTTCAGCAAAAGGGGTTTAGCAATCAGCCCCAGCATTTT.

This sequence joins TRBV6-1 and TRBJ2-5; TRBD1 agrees at 9 bases. The end of the DNA is better explained by TRBJ2-7, so the J call may be wrong. The CDR3 loop spans 14 amino acids. CDR1 is MNHNS and CDR2 is SASEGT in the germline V gene. This CDR3 is CASSHRGLSYEQYF. Here the CDR3 DNA reads TGTGCCAGCAGTCACAGGGGGCTATCCTACGAGCAGTACTTC.

J is TRBJ1-1 and V is TRBV29-1; no clear D. CDR1 is SQVTM, CDR2 ANQGSEA, per germline. V gave up 4 bases and J gave up 3 bases, with 6 bases separating them. This CDR3 spans 11 amino acids. In DNA form, the CDR3 reads TGCAGCGTTGGCGGGGACACTGAAGCTTTCTTT. Its translation is CSVGGDTEAFF.

This rearrangement joins TRBV18 to TRBJ2-7; 10 nucleotides agree with TRBD1. Germline V gives CDR1 KGHSH, CDR2 LQKENI. V lost 5 bases, J lost 4 bases, and 5 bases stayed unmatched. The CDR3 is made up of 14 amino acids. The DNA of the CDR3 is TGTGCCAGCTCAAGACAGGGGGCATTTTACGAGCAGTACTTC. Protein: CASSRQGAFYEQYF.

This clone was picked up a small number of times. The chain couples TRBV6-6 to TRBJ1-1, with D possibly being TRBD1 (5 bases). This CDR3 spans 14 amino acids. Between the trimmed V and J ends, which lost 6 bases and 2 bases, there was a span of 13 bases. Germline V gene lookup returns CDR1 MNHNY and CDR2 SVGAGI (reference sequence). The CDR3 DNA reads TGTGCCAGCAGCCTAAAGGGGTCAAACACTGAAGCTTTCTTT. It encodes CASSLKGSNTEAFF.

The chain carries TRBV2 and TRBJ2-7; 8 bases align to TRBD2. The CDR3 covers 16 residues. Germline V lookup: CDR1 SNHLY, CDR2 FYNNEI. After removal of 9 bases from V and 4 bases from J, the junction contained 17 bases not matched to a gene. The CDR3 nucleotides read TGTGCCAGTACCCCCCAGCTCCTAGCGGGCGCTTACGAGCAGTACTTC. Translated: CASTPQLLAGAYEQYF.

V gene TRBV5-1 combines with J gene TRBJ2-1, with TRBD2 matching over 14 bases. Germline-derived CDR1 and CDR2 are SGHRS and YFSETQ. With 4 bases clipped from V and 5 bases from J, the junction kept 5 bases outside the gene matches. The CDR3 covers 16 residues. The CDR3 sequence: CASSLGLAGGNNEQFF. CDR3 nucleotides: TGCGCCAGCAGCCTAGGACTAGCGGGAGGTAACAATGAGCAGTTCTTC. Full variable domain (remainder filled in from reference TRBV5-1 and TRBJ2-1): KAGVTQTPRYLIKTRGQQVTLSCSPISGHRSVSWYQQTPGQGLQFLFEYFSETQRNKGNFPGRFSGRQFSNSRSEMNVSTLELGDSALYLCASSLGLAGGNNEQFFGPGTRLTVL.

The J gene is TRBJ1-3, the V gene TRBV28; the D is unclear. Germline V gene lookup returns CDR1 MDHEN and CDR2 SYDVKM. The CDR3 runs 15 residues. Deletions cut 7 bases from V and 0 bases from J, with 13 bases between. As DNA, the CDR3 is TGTGCCAGCACCACGGGGATCGTCTCTGGAAACACCATATATTTT. Its protein product is CASTTGIVSGNTIYF.